This note documents a single T cell receptor beta chain sequence. V was clipped by 2 bases and J by 6 bases, with 9 bases between them. The germline V gene has CDR1 SGHNT and CDR2 YYREEE (reference sequence). This CDR3 is 12 amino acids long. TCRdb re-analysed the RT-PCR reads in MiXCR, keeping a single row per CDR3 protein. Among about 680,000 distinct CDR3 sequences, 14% were seen once, and the ten largest hold 3% to 4.5%. The sample consisted of memory CD4+ T cells from blood. This chain joins TRBV5-4 and TRBJ2-7; no reliable D call. This receptor was taken from a female donor in good health, serving as a healthy control. CDR3 DNA: TGTGCCAGCAGCTTTGGAGTGAGCGAGCAGTACTTC. Translation gives CASSFGVSEQYF.